A single sample is the source of the 21 T cell receptor beta chains below, sequenced in a study of cytomegalovirus exposure and HLA in healthy donors. Method: immunoSEQ multiplex PCR; TCRdb's copy keeps in-frame clones and lacks some. The table includes over 200,000 clones, around 90% detected once. Sequenced sample: PBMCs. All receptors derive from a woman between 18 and 29 years old in good health and CMV-seronegative.

The V gene is TRBV7-6, the J gene TRBJ2-1, with TRBD2 identical over 12 bases. The germline gives CDR1 SGHVS, CDR2 FNYEAQ. The CDR3 runs 17 residues. V was clipped by 5 bases and J by 0 bases; unmatched bases: 5. CDR3 sequence (DNA): TGTGCCAGCAGCGCTACTAGCGGGGGGAGCTCCTACAATGAGCAGTTCTTC. Encoded protein: CASSATSGGSSYNEQFF.

CDR3 sequence: CASSTTWGQAYQETQYF. The CDR3, as DNA: TGTGCCAGTAGTACAACCTGGGGACAGGCGTACCAAGAGACCCAGTACTTC. The gene calls are TRBV19 and TRBJ2-5; 8 bases map to TRBD1. V lost 4 bases to trimming and J lost 0 bases; unmatched junction nucleotides: 10. This CDR3 spans 17 amino acids. The germline gives CDR1 LNHDA, CDR2 SQIVND (reference sequence).

V gene TRBV9 combines with J gene TRBJ2-3, with D unresolved. Germline V CDR1 and CDR2: SGDLS, YYNGEE. The CDR3 extends over 12 amino acids. Trimming shortened V by 0 bases and J by 6 bases, and 5 bases separated the two germline ends. The CDR3: CASSVDADTQYF. For the CDR3, the DNA is TGTGCCAGCAGCGTAGACGCGGATACGCAGTATTTT.

The chain carries TRBV6-6 and TRBJ2-4; D is uncertain. The CDR3 is 14 residues long. The V gene lost 0 bases and the J gene lost 5 bases, with 8 bases spanning the gap. The V gene's germline CDR1 is MNHNY and CDR2 SVGAGI (reference sequence). The DNA of the CDR3 is TGTGCCAGCAGTTACTCGAGGCTGGAAAACATTCAGTACTTC. Translated: CASSYSRLENIQYF.

This clone has more than one count but fewer than ten. The chain recombines TRBV28 with TRBJ2-5; no clear D gene. The CDR3 is 13 residues long. V was trimmed by 5 bases and J by 5 bases, leaving 12 bases between them. Germline V gene sequence: CDR1 MDHEN, CDR2 SYDVKM. CDR3 sequence: CASSPPGWETQYF. CDR3 sequence (DNA): TGTGCCAGCAGTCCCCCAGGCTGGGAGACCCAGTACTTC.

The chain uses TRBV7-9 and TRBJ2-7, with a possible D match to TRBD1 (5 bases). The CDR3 is 12 residues long. V was shortened by 4 bases and J by 6 bases, with 10 bases between the two germline ends. Per the germline V gene, CDR1 is SEHNR and CDR2 is FQNEAQ (reference sequence). CDR3 sequence (DNA): TGTGCCAGCAGCTCTACAGGTGGCGAGCAGTACGTC. Translating gives CASSSTGGEQYV.

This sequence joins TRBV9 and TRBJ2-3; TRBD2 might be the D (5 bases). Per germline, CDR1 SGDLS and CDR2 YYNGEE. V lost 3 bases to trimming and J lost 3 bases, with 11 bases between them. The length of the CDR3 is 14 residues. The CDR3 DNA reads TGTGCCAGCAGCGGCCCAGCGGAAACAGATACGCAGTATTTT. This codes for CASSGPAETDTQYF.

The V and J genes are TRBV19 and TRBJ2-7, with D perhaps matching TRBD2 (5 bases). Germline V gene data show CDR1 as LNHDA and CDR2 as SQIVND (reference sequence). The germline V and J ends were trimmed by 6 bases and 0 bases, with 15 bases remaining between them. The CDR3 totals 15 residues. In DNA, the CDR3 is TGTGCCAGTAGGGGGAGTGCATCGGGCTCCTACGAGCAGTACTTC. As protein: CASRGSASGSYEQYF.

This clone was seen a single time. V is TRBV6-6 and J is TRBJ1-2; D unresolved. In germline, CDR1 is MNHNY, CDR2 SVGAGI (reference sequence). V gave up 2 bases and J gave up 4 bases, with 8 bases separating them. The CDR3 is 13 amino acids. Written as DNA, the CDR3 is TGTGCCAGCAGTTACAGCGAATCCTATGGCTACACCTTC. As protein: CASSYSESYGYTF.

The rearrangement uses TRBV2 and TRBJ2-1, with 12 nucleotides matching TRBD2. This CDR3 is 15 amino acids long. J gave up 8 bases and V 4 bases, and 6 bases lay outside the gene matches. Germline values: CDR1 SNHLY, CDR2 FYNNEI. CDR3 loop: CASSALAGGPDEQFF. DNA of the CDR3: TGTGCCAGCAGTGCCCTAGCGGGGGGGCCCGATGAGCAGTTCTTC. The full variable domain, in which reference TRBV2 and TRBJ2-1 provide the parts outside the CDR3, is EPEVTQTPSHQVTQMGQEVILRCVPISNHLYFYWYRQILGQKVEFLVSFYNNEISEKSEIFDDQFSVERPDGSNFTLKIRSTKLEDSAMYFCASSALAGGPDEQFFGPGTRLTVL.

J is TRBJ1-1 and V is TRBV7-9, with D uncertain. CDR3 length: 12 residues. Germline-derived CDR1 and CDR2 are SEHNR and FQNEAQ (reference sequence). Trimming took 4 bases from V and 1 from J, leaving 4 bases between them. CDR3 region: CASSSWNTEAFF. CDR3 sequence (DNA): TGTGCCAGCAGCTCATGGAACACTGAAGCTTTCTTT. The full variable domain, in which reference TRBV7-9 and TRBJ1-1 provide the parts outside the CDR3, is DTGVSQNPRHKITKRGQNVTFRCDPISEHNRLYWYRQTLGQGPEFLTYFQNEAQLEKSRLLSDRFSAERPKGSFSTLEIQRTEQGDSAMYLCASSSWNTEAFFGQGTRLTVV.

CDR3 protein: CASRQDRVIIEAFF. The CDR3 DNA reads as TGTGCCAGCAGGCAGGACAGGGTGATTATTGAAGCTTTCTTT. This chain joins TRBV6-5 and TRBJ1-1; 8 bases fit TRBD1. The CDR3 covers 14 residues. The V gene's germline CDR1 is MNHEY and CDR2 SVGAGI. V shed 6 bases, J shed 7 bases, and the junction held 10 bases outside the gene matches.

The rearrangement links TRBV5-4 to TRBJ2-3, with TRBD2 identical over 12 bases. Germline trimming cut 4 bases from V and 10 bases from J; bases unmatched to any gene: 16. Germline V gives CDR1 SGHNT, CDR2 YYREEE (reference sequence). The CDR3 is 17 residues long. CDR3 in amino acids: CASSPSSGGAENRAQYF. CDR3 in DNA: TGTGCCAGCAGCCCTTCTAGCGGGGGGGCCGAAAACCGAGCGCAGTATTTT.

The V call is TRBV27, the J call TRBJ1-5; 7 bases fit TRBD1. CDR3 length: 18 residues. Unmatched junction bases numbered 16, after V lost 4 bases and J lost 4 bases. Germline CDR1 reads MNHEY; CDR2 reads SMNVEV (reference sequence). CDR3 nucleotides: TGTGCCAGCAGTTCTACAACCGGGACAGCCTTAGGGAATCAGCCCCAGCATTTT. Translation gives CASSSTTGTALGNQPQHF.

This clone was observed a few times. V usage is TRBV19 and J usage is TRBJ1-2; no clear D gene. Per germline, CDR1 LNHDA and CDR2 SQIVND (reference sequence). The CDR3 covers 13 residues. Trimming removed 0 bases at V and 3 bases at J, with 5 bases between. CDR3 DNA: TGTGCCAGTAGTATAGAAACAGACTATGGCTACACCTTC. This encodes CASSIETDYGYTF.

CDR3 sequence (DNA): TGTGCCAGCAGCCCGAGAGGACAGTTTAGCACAGATACGCAGTATTTT. The encoded protein is CASSPRGQFSTDTQYF. V is TRBV11-2 and J is TRBJ2-3; D perhaps matches TRBD1 (6 bases). The CDR3 runs to 16 residues. With 5 bases removed from V and 0 bases from J, the gap between germline ends came to 15 bases. The V gene's germline CDR1 is SGHAT and CDR2 FQNNGV. Based on the CDR3 plus reference TRBV11-2 and TRBJ2-3, the full variable domain is EAGVAQSPRYKIIEKRQSVAFWCNPISGHATLYWYQQILGQGPKLLIQFQNNGVVDDSQLPKDRFSAERLKGVDSTLKIQPAKLEDSAVYLCASSPRGQFSTDTQYFGPGTRLTVL.

The chain is built from TRBV19 and TRBJ1-5; the match to TRBD1 covers 9 bases. This CDR3 spans 18 amino acids. Germline CDR1 is LNHDA and CDR2 is SQIVND (reference sequence). The J segment lost 2 bases and the V segment lost 0 bases, leaving 8 bases of the junction unmatched. CDR3 bases: TGTGCCAGTAGTATAGATGGGACAGGGATGGTAGGCAATCAGCCCCAGCATTTT. It encodes CASSIDGTGMVGNQPQHF.

A single count supports this clone. In DNA form, the CDR3 reads TGTGCCTGGAGAGATGGAGTGGCGGGGGTCGGCACCGGGGAGCTGTTTTTT. Translating it yields CAWRDGVAGVGTGELFF. The chain has TRBV30 and TRBJ2-2; 7 bases align to TRBD2. With 3 bases clipped from V and 4 bases from J, the junction kept 14 bases outside the gene matches. The CDR3 length is 17 residues. Germline-derived CDR1 and CDR2 are GTSNPN and SVGIG (reference sequence).

This clone has just a few counts. This rearrangement joins TRBV19 to TRBJ1-1, with D hard to call. Trimming removed 5 bases from V and 0 bases from J, with 7 bases in between. From germline, CDR1 is LNHDA and CDR2 SQIVND (reference sequence). This CDR3 has 13 residues. The DNA for the CDR3 is TGTGCCAGTAGTGCCACACTGAACACTGAAGCTTTCTTT. It specifies CASSATLNTEAFF.

This chain links TRBV29-1 with TRBJ2-3; perhaps TRBD2 as D (6 bases). This CDR3 spans 14 amino acids. The germline V gene encodes CDR1 SQVTM and CDR2 ANQGSEA. V was cut by 6 bases and J by 2 bases, with 15 bases left in between. The chain's CDR3 is CSVVRSGITDTQYF. The CDR3 DNA reads as TGCAGCGTGGTTCGTAGCGGAATCACAGATACGCAGTATTTT.

This clone has only one observation. The J gene is TRBJ2-3, the V gene TRBV19, with D possibly being TRBD2 (5 bases). Deletions cut 0 bases from V and 5 bases from J, with 6 bases between. There are 13 residues in the CDR3. Germline-derived CDR1 and CDR2 are LNHDA and SQIVND (reference sequence). In DNA, the CDR3 is TGTGCCAGTAGTATAGAACGGGGAGATACGCAGTATTTT. Translating it yields CASSIERGDTQYF.